The 28 T cell receptor beta chains in this list originate from one sample, sequenced in a study of technical replicates of blood from four donors (dated by TCRdb to the late 2010s). Library method: the immunoSEQ multiplex PCR assay. Held by TCRdb, this immuneACCESS table contains in-frame sequences only and omits some clones. Under half of the omission traces to an unresolved V gene where checked; the cause of the rest is unknown. The sample table shows under 100,000 clones, and 94% are seen once. The ten biggest clones cover about 0.23% of the sample. The material sequenced was T cells isolated from PBMCs. These receptors all come from a human donor in good health.

This chain joins TRBV13 and TRBJ1-2, with unresolved D. CDR1 and CDR2 (germline): PRHDT, FYEKMQ (reference sequence). The V and J ends lost 2 bases and 2 bases respectively, with 12 bases between them. CDR3 length: 15 residues. CDR3 bases: TGTGCCAGCAGCTTAATTCTGAAGACAAACTATGGCTACACCTTC. Its protein product is CASSLILKTNYGYTF.

V is TRBV6-1 and J is TRBJ2-1; D may be TRBD1 (5 bases). The CDR3 runs 12 residues. Trimming pared 7 bases from V and 7 bases from J, leaving 11 bases between. Germline CDR1 and CDR2: MNHNS and SASEGT. The CDR3 DNA is TGTGCCAGCACCAAAGGGGCAAATGAGCAGTTCTTC. It codes for CASTKGANEQFF.

The J gene is TRBJ1-5, the V gene TRBV7-9; D possibly corresponds to TRBD1 (6 bases). The CDR3 is 13 residues long. V was pared by 3 bases and J by 8 bases, with 11 bases between. Germline V gene lookup returns CDR1 SEHNR and CDR2 FQNEAQ (reference sequence). This CDR3 reads CASSLDRREPQHF. The DNA for the CDR3 is TGTGCCAGCAGCTTGGACAGAAGGGAGCCCCAGCATTTT.

The rearrangement links TRBV7-9 to TRBJ2-1; 7 nucleotides match TRBD1. The CDR3 has 16 amino acids. The V segment lost 5 bases and the J segment 3 bases; nucleotides outside the gene matches: 10. Looked up from germline, CDR1 is SEHNR and CDR2 is FQNEAQ (reference sequence). CDR3 amino acids: CASSLLTGAFYNEQFF. In DNA, the CDR3 is TGTGCCAGCAGCCTCCTAACAGGGGCGTTCTACAATGAGCAGTTCTTC.

The chain's CDR3 is CATSRGPGQGGEKLFF. Here the CDR3 DNA reads TGTGCCACCAGCAGAGGACCAGGACAGGGCGGTGAAAAACTGTTTTTT. The genes are TRBV15 and TRBJ1-4, with TRBD1 identical over 8 bases. The CDR3 extends over 16 amino acids. Germline trimming cut 1 base from V and 7 bases from J; bases unmatched to any gene: 8. Germline loops: CDR1 LNHNV, CDR2 YYDKDF (reference sequence).

The chain employs TRBV29-1 and TRBJ2-7; perhaps TRBD1 as D (6 bases). The germline V gene encodes CDR1 SQVTM and CDR2 ANQGSEA. Deletions cut 4 bases from V and 2 bases from J, with 18 bases between. The CDR3 runs to 15 residues. The CDR3 coding sequence is TGCAGCGTTGTTCCCTCGGACAGTCCGACCTACGAGCAGTACTTC. As protein: CSVVPSDSPTYEQYF.

This chain joins TRBV19 and TRBJ2-2, with 8 bases matching TRBD2. Unmatched junction bases numbered 5, after V lost 3 bases and J lost 8 bases. From germline, CDR1 is LNHDA and CDR2 SQIVND (reference sequence). The CDR3 spans 14 residues. The CDR3 protein is CASSILQRGGELFF. CDR3 nucleotides: TGTGCCAGTAGTATCCTTCAGCGGGGGGGGGAGCTGTTTTTT.

The chain couples TRBV10-2 to TRBJ2-1; D is unresolved. Germline V gene lookup returns CDR1 WSHSY and CDR2 SAAADI. V lost 6 bases and J lost 7, with 10 bases in between. There are 12 residues in the CDR3. The CDR3 sequence is CASSPRINEQFF. CDR3 nucleotides: TGCGCCAGCAGCCCCAGGATTAATGAGCAGTTCTTC.

The rearrangement uses TRBV27 and TRBJ2-7; the match to TRBD1 covers 7 bases. This CDR3 region has 14 residues. J lost 3 bases, V lost 3 bases, and 5 bases had no gene match. Germline V lookup: CDR1 MNHEY, CDR2 SMNVEV (reference sequence). The CDR3 sequence: CASSLRDRIYEQYF. The DNA of the CDR3 is TGTGCCAGCAGTTTGAGGGACAGAATCTACGAGCAGTACTTC.

The chain is built from TRBV12-5 and TRBJ1-6; 7 nucleotides line up with TRBD1. J lost 5 bases, V lost 4 bases, and 2 bases had no gene match. The CDR3 is 14 residues long. Germline assignment: CDR1 LGHNT and CDR2 FRNRAP. CDR3 residues: CASGWGTDNSPLHF. The CDR3 region has the DNA TGTGCTAGTGGTTGGGGGACAGATAATTCACCCCTCCACTTT.

This chain connects TRBV4-1 to TRBJ2-7; 10 bases line up with TRBD1. Unmatched junction bases numbered 6, after V lost 0 bases and J lost 4 bases. This CDR3 is 16 amino acids long. CDR1 is MGHRA and CDR2 is YSYEKL in the germline V gene. The CDR3 DNA follows: TGCGCCAGCAGCCAAGAGCGGACAGGGGGGAGGTACGAGCAGTACTTC. This encodes CASSQERTGGRYEQYF.

The chain couples TRBV14 to TRBJ2-7, with TRBD2 identical over 10 bases. CDR1 and CDR2 from the germline V gene are SGHDN and FVKESK. V gave up 6 bases and J gave up 4 bases; unmatched junction bases: 6. The CDR3 sequence is 14 residues long. The CDR3 region is CASRLAGDTYEQYF. The CDR3 nucleotides are TGTGCCAGCAGGCTAGCGGGAGATACGTACGAGCAGTACTTC.

V gene TRBV11-3 combines with J gene TRBJ2-1; TRBD1 matches 7 bases. CDR3 length: 17 amino acids. The germline CDR1 and CDR2 sequences are SGHNT and YENEEA. With V trimmed by 3 bases and J by 6 bases, 14 bases remained unmatched. The CDR3 loop reads CASSLGVRDRDSNEQFF. The CDR3 nucleotides are TGTGCCAGCAGCTTGGGGGTTCGAGACAGGGATAGCAATGAGCAGTTCTTC. The entire variable domain, with the rest obtained from reference TRBV11-3 and TRBJ2-1, is as follows: EAGVVQSPRYKIIEKKQPVAFWCNPISGHNTLYWYLQNLGQGPELLIRYENEEAVDDSQLPKDRFSAERLKGVDSTLKIQPAELGDSAVYLCASSLGVRDRDSNEQFFGPGTRLTVL.

This clone showed up just once. The V call is TRBV6-1, the J call TRBJ2-7; possibly TRBD2 for D (6 bases). The CDR3 has 12 residues. V was pared by 8 bases and J by 2 bases, with 10 bases between. Germline V gene lookup returns CDR1 MNHNS and CDR2 SASEGT. CDR3 sequence reads: CASGGRTYEQYF. CDR3 coding DNA: TGTGCCAGCGGAGGGAGGACCTACGAGCAGTACTTC.

V gene TRBV7-9 combines with J gene TRBJ1-1; 7 nucleotides align to TRBD1. The CDR3 runs to 16 residues. V shed 1 base and J 6 bases; nucleotides not matched to a gene: 11. Germline V gene data show CDR1 as SEHNR and CDR2 as FQNEAQ (reference sequence). As DNA, the CDR3 is TGTGCCAGCAGCTTAGGGGGCGGGACAGCGTTCCCTGAAGCTTTCTTT. The encoded protein is CASSLGGGTAFPEAFF.

Only one count was recorded for this clone. The V gene is TRBV7-9, the J gene TRBJ2-7; 12 nucleotides align to TRBD2. CDR1 and CDR2 (germline): SEHNR, FQNEAQ (reference sequence). The CDR3 loop spans 15 amino acids. Trimming removed 4 bases from V and 3 bases from J; junction bases left unmatched: 4. CDR3 in DNA: TGTGCCAGCAGCTCCCGACTAGCGGGAGACTACGAGCAGTACTTC. It yields the protein CASSSRLAGDYEQYF.

This chain uses TRBV4-1 with TRBJ1-1; the D gene is possibly TRBD1 (5 bases). V lost 4 bases and J 0 bases, leaving 15 bases between the germline ends. The germline V gene encodes CDR1 MGHRA and CDR2 YSYEKL. The CDR3 has 16 amino acids. The CDR3 nucleotides read TGCGCCAGCAGCCCCCGACAGAGTCAACTGAACACTGAAGCTTTCTTT. The encoded protein is CASSPRQSQLNTEAFF.

The V and J genes are TRBV11-3 and TRBJ1-1; D is ambiguous. Looked up from germline, CDR1 is SGHNT and CDR2 is YENEEA. V lost 2 bases and J lost 2, with 6 bases in between. This CDR3 spans 13 amino acids. This chain's CDR3 is CASSLPVNTEAFF. In DNA form, the CDR3 reads TGTGCCAGCAGCTTACCTGTTAACACTGAAGCTTTCTTT. Variable domain in full (rest from reference TRBV11-3 and TRBJ1-1): EAGVVQSPRYKIIEKKQPVAFWCNPISGHNTLYWYLQNLGQGPELLIRYENEEAVDDSQLPKDRFSAERLKGVDSTLKIQPAELGDSAVYLCASSLPVNTEAFFGQGTRLTVV.

The chain uses TRBV15 and TRBJ2-1; 7 bases fit TRBD1. After removal of 1 base from V and 3 bases from J, the junction contained 6 bases not matched to a gene. Germline CDR1 and CDR2: LNHNV and YYDKDF (reference sequence). This CDR3 region has 16 residues. The CDR3 region is CATSRAKGAIYNEQFF. For the CDR3, the DNA is TGTGCCACCAGCAGAGCTAAGGGGGCGATCTACAATGAGCAGTTCTTC. The entire variable domain, with the rest obtained from reference TRBV15 and TRBJ2-1, is as follows: DAMVIQNPRYQVTQFGKPVTLSCSQTLNHNVMYWYQQKSSQAPKLLFHYYDKDFNNEADTPDNFQSRRPNTSFCFLDIRSPGLGDTAMYLCATSRAKGAIYNEQFFGPGTRLTVL.

CDR3 in DNA: TGTGCCAGCAGCCAACCGGGACTAGCGGGAGGGTCCACCGGGGAGCTGTTTTTT. Translating gives CASSQPGLAGGSTGELFF. This chain links TRBV4-2 with TRBJ2-2, with 16 bases identical to TRBD2. The length of the CDR3 is 18 residues. Losses at the gene ends were 2 bases for V and 4 bases for J; bases not matched to a gene: 4. CDR1 and CDR2 (germline): LGHNA, YNFKEQ.

A single count supports this clone. The chain recombines TRBV19 with TRBJ1-2; D gene unclear. The CDR3 has 14 amino acids. Trimming stripped 4 bases from V and 8 bases from J, with 17 bases between. From germline, CDR1 is LNHDA and CDR2 SQIVND (reference sequence). CDR3 loop: CASSTSLASGGYTF. DNA of the CDR3: TGTGCCAGTAGTACATCTCTGGCCTCGGGAGGCTACACCTTC. The full variable domain, with the rest looked up from reference TRBV19 and TRBJ1-2, is DGGITQSPKYLFRKEGQNVTLSCEQNLNHDAMYWYRQDPGQGLRLIYYSQIVNDFQKGDIAEGYSVSREKKESFPLTVTSAQKNPTAFYLCASSTSLASGGYTFGSGTRLTVV.

The chain carries TRBV5-1 and TRBJ1-4; 10 bases match TRBD1. CDR1 is SGHRS, CDR2 YFSETQ, per germline. CDR3 size: 15 residues. The junction had 4 bases not matched to a gene; V was cut back by 5 bases and J by 3 bases. CDR3 sequence (DNA): TGCGCCAGCAGGGGGACAGGGGTCCCTAATGAAAAACTGTTTTTT. It translates to CASRGTGVPNEKLFF.

V is TRBV7-8 and J is TRBJ2-5; D might be TRBD2 (6 bases). The CDR3 runs 14 residues. CDR1 is SGHVS and CDR2 is FQNEAQ in the germline V gene. V was clipped by 1 base and J by 3 bases, with 9 bases between them. This chain's CDR3 is CASSLGWGEETQYF. The CDR3 coding sequence is TGTGCCAGCAGCTTAGGTTGGGGGGAAGAGACCCAGTACTTC. Full variable domain (outside the CDR3, taken from reference TRBV7-8 and TRBJ2-5): GAGVSQSPRYKVAKRGQDVALRCDPISGHVSLFWYQQALGQGPEFLTYFQNEAQLDKSGLPSDRFFAERPEGSVSTLKIQRTQQEDSAVYLCASSLGWGEETQYFGPGTRLLVL.

The chain uses TRBV5-1 and TRBJ2-1; possibly TRBD2 for D (5 bases). CDR3 length equals 17 residues. In germline, CDR1 is SGHRS, CDR2 YFSETQ. The ends were cut back, 0 bases at V and 5 bases at J, with 18 bases in the middle. The CDR3 spells CASSLGGERLRDNEQFF. In nucleotides, the CDR3 is TGCGCCAGCAGCTTGGGGGGAGAGAGACTCCGGGACAATGAGCAGTTCTTC. Complete variable domain (other parts from reference TRBV5-1 and TRBJ2-1): KAGVTQTPRYLIKTRGQQVTLSCSPISGHRSVSWYQQTPGQGLQFLFEYFSETQRNKGNFPGRFSGRQFSNSRSEMNVSTLELGDSALYLCASSLGGERLRDNEQFFGPGTRLTVL.

This clone turned up a few times. The rearrangement uses TRBV2 and TRBJ2-7, with no clear D. Germline V CDR1 and CDR2: SNHLY, FYNNEI. The CDR3 has 12 amino acids. V was cut by 4 bases and J by 1 base, with 5 bases left in between. The CDR3 reads CASSVLSYEQYF. As DNA, the CDR3 is TGTGCCAGCAGTGTACTGTCCTACGAGCAGTACTTC.

V usage is TRBV19 and J usage is TRBJ2-7; 9 nucleotides match TRBD2. The CDR3 has 14 amino acids. Losses at the gene ends were 5 bases for V and 4 bases for J; bases not matched to a gene: 6. Germline V gene data show CDR1 as LNHDA and CDR2 as SQIVND (reference sequence). CDR3 loop: CASSWSSGDYEQYF. CDR3 nucleotide sequence: TGTGCCAGTAGTTGGTCTAGCGGGGATTACGAGCAGTACTTC. Full variable domain (rest looked up from reference TRBV19 and TRBJ2-7): DGGITQSPKYLFRKEGQNVTLSCEQNLNHDAMYWYRQDPGQGLRLIYYSQIVNDFQKGDIAEGYSVSREKKESFPLTVTSAQKNPTAFYLCASSWSSGDYEQYFGPGTRLTVT.

The chain is built from TRBV5-4 and TRBJ2-7; D is possibly TRBD2 (5 bases). The germline V gene encodes CDR1 SGHNT and CDR2 YYREEE (reference sequence). With 4 bases removed from V and 6 bases from J, the gap between germline ends came to 17 bases. The CDR3 runs 14 residues. The CDR3 reads CASSLETGILEQYF. The CDR3 bases are TGTGCCAGCAGCCTTGAAACCGGGATTCTCGAGCAGTACTTC.

Only one count was recorded for this clone. The rearrangement joins TRBV4-1 to TRBJ2-7; D perhaps matches TRBD1 (6 bases). The germline CDR1 and CDR2 sequences are MGHRA and YSYEKL. This CDR3 region has 16 residues. The V gene lost 4 bases and the J gene lost 2 bases, with 18 bases spanning the gap. The CDR3 reads CASSPRTGTSAYEQYF. The CDR3 nucleotides read TGCGCCAGCAGCCCCAGGACGGGGACATCGGCCTACGAGCAGTACTTC.